This TCR beta chain was sequenced during a study of cytomegalovirus exposure and HLA in healthy donors. Study-wide findings and caveats: In presence/absence analyses, roughly uniform sequencing depth across donors was assumed.

CDR1 and CDR2 from the germline V gene are LGHNA and YNFKEQ. Trimming left V 0 bases short and J 1 base short, with 9 bases between. This CDR3 comprises 15 residues. Primers: 60 Vbeta forward and 13 Jbeta reverse. Assay: immunoSEQ multiplex PCR; the TCRdb copy retains only in-frame clones and omits some. The sample carries tens of thousands of clones, about 80% recorded once. For this clone: Its antigen is as yet unknown.

The material sequenced was PBMCs. This clonotype was sampled from a man aged 50 or older in good health and CMV-seropositive. The V gene is TRBV4-2, the J gene TRBJ2-5; no clear D. The CDR3 DNA follows: TGTGCCAGCAGCCAAGAACAGAGAAGCCAAGAGACCCAGTACTTC. Encoded protein: CASSQEQRSQETQYF.